This TCR beta chain was sequenced during a study of cytomegalovirus exposure and HLA in healthy donors. Whole-study results and caveats: The listing of about 150 TCR beta chains classed them as cytomegalovirus-associated. In a later analysis, common viral pathogens appeared linked to several of the most significant clusters.

On this clone itself: Its antigen is unknown.

Both 60 Vbeta primers and 13 Jbeta primers went into the PCR. Libraries were prepared by immunoSEQ multiplex PCR; TCRdb keeps only in-frame clonotypes and omits some of them. The table shows 100,000 to 120,000 clones, with over 60% occurring only once. Germline V gene sequence: CDR1 MNHNY, CDR2 SVGAGI (reference sequence). The ends lost 5 bases at V and 4 bases at J; junction bases unmatched: 7. The CDR3 is 16 residues long. The chain has TRBV6-6 and TRBJ2-1, with TRBD2 identical over 11 bases. The TCR comes from a woman aged 55-70 years in good health and CMV-seropositive. Sequenced sample: PBMCs. The CDR3 DNA reads as TGTGCCAGCAGTAAAAGGACTAGCGGGTCTTACAATGAGCAGTTCTTC. Amino acid sequence: CASSKRTSGSYNEQFF.